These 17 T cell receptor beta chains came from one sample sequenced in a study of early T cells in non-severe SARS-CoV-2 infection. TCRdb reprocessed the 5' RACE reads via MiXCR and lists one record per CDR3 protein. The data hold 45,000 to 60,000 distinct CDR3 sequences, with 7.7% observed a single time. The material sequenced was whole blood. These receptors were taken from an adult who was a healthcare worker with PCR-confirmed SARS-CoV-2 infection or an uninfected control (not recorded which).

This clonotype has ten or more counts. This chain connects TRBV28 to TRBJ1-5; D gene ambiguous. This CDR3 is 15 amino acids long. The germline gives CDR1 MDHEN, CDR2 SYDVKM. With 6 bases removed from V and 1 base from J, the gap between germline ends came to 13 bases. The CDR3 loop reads CASSRVLSSNQPQHF. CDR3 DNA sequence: TGTGCCAGCAGCCGCGTCCTCAGCAGCAATCAGCCCCAGCATTTT.

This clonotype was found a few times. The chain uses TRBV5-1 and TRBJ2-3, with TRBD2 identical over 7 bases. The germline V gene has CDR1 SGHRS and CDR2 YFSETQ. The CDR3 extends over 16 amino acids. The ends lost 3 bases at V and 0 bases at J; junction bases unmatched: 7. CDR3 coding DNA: TGCGCCAGCAGCTCCGGCGGGGGTCCTAGCACAGATACGCAGTATTTT. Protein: CASSSGGGPSTDTQYF.

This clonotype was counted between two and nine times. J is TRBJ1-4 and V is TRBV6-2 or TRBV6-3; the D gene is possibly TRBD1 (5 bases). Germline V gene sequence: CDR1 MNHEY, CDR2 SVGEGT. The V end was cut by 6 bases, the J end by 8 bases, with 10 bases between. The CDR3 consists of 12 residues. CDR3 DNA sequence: TGTGCCAGCAGCGAAGGGGTCGAAAAACTGTTTTTT. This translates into CASSEGVEKLFF.

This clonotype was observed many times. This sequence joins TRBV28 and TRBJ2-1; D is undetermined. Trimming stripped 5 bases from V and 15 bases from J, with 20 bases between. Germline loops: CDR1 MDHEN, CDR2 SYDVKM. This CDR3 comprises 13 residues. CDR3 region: CASSPGTPVVMFF. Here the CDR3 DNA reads TGTGCCAGCAGTCCTGGAACCCCAGTAGTTATGTTCTTC.

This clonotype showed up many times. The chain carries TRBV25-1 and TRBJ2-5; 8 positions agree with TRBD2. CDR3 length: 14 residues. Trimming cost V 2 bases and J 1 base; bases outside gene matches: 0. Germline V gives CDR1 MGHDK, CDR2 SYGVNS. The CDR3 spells CASSEAGGQETQYF. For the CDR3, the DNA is TGTGCCAGCAGTGAAGCGGGAGGCCAAGAGACCCAGTACTTC.

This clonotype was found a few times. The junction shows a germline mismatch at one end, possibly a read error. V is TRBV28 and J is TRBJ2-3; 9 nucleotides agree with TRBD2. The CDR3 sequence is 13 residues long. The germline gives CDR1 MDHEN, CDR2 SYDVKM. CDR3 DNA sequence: TGTGCCAGCAGCACCCGAAAGGGGCGGGAGGGAGCTTTT. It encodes CASSTRKGREGAF.

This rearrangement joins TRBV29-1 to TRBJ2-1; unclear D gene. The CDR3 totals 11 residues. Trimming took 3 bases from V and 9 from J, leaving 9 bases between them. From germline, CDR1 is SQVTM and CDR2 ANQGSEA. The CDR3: CSVDWLAEQFF. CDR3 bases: TGCAGCGTTGACTGGCTGGCTGAGCAGTTCTTC.

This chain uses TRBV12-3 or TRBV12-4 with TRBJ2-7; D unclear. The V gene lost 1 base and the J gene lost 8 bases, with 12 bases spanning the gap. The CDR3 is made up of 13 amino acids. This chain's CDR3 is CASSLGTVVKQYF. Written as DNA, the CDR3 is TGTGCCAGCAGTTTAGGGACCGTCGTGAAGCAGTACTTC.

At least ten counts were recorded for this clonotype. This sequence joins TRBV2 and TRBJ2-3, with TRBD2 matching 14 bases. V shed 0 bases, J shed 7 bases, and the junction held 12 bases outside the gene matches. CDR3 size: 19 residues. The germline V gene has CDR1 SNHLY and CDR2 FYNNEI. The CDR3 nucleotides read TGTGCCAGCAGTGAAGCCCTGACCGGACTAGCGGGAGGAAGATATACGCAGTATTTT. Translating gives CASSEALTGLAGGRYTQYF.

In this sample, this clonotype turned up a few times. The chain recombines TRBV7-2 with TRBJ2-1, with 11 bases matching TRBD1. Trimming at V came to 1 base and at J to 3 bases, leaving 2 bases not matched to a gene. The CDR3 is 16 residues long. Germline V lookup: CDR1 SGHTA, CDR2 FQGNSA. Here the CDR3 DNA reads TGTGCCAGCAGCTTAGTAGGGACAGGGGGCTACAATGAGCAGTTCTTC. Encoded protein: CASSLVGTGGYNEQFF.

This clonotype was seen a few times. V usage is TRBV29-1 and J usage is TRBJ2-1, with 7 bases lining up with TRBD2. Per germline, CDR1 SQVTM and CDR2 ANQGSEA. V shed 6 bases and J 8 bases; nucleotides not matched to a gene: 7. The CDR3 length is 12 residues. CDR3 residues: CSVRLAGYEQFF. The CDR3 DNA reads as TGCAGCGTGAGACTAGCTGGATATGAGCAGTTCTTC.

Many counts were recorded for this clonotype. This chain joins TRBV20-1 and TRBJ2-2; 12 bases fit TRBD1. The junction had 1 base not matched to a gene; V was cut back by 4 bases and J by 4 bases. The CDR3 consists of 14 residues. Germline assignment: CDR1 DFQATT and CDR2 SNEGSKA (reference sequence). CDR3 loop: CSATGQGATGELFF. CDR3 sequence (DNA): TGCAGTGCTACGGGACAGGGGGCCACCGGGGAGCTGTTTTTT.

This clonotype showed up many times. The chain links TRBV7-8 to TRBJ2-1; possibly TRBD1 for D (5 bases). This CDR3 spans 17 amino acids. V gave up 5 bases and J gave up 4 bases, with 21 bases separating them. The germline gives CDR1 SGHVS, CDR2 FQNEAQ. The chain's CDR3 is CASSPHPAQVGYNEQFF. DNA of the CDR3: TGTGCCAGCAGCCCCCACCCCGCACAGGTGGGGTACAATGAGCAGTTCTTC.

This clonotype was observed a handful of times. This chain's CDR3 is CATSVVGRDYTDTQYF. The CDR3 DNA reads TGTGCCACCAGTGTGGTTGGCAGGGATTACACAGATACGCAGTATTTT. The chain joins TRBV24-1 to TRBJ2-3; a possible D gene is TRBD1 (5 bases). There are 16 residues in the CDR3. Per germline, CDR1 KGHDR and CDR2 SFDVKD. V lost 5 bases and J 2 bases, leaving 16 bases between the germline ends.

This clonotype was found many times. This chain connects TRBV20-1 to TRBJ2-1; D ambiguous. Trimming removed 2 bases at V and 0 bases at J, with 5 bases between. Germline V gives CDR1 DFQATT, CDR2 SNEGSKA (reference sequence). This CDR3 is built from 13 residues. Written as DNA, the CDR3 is TGCAGTGCTAGACTGAGCTCCTACAATGAGCAGTTCTTC. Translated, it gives CSARLSSYNEQFF.

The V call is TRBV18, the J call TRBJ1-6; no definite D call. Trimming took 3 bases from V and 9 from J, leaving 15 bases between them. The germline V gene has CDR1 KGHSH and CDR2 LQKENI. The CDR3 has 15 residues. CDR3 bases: TGTGCCAGCTCACCTTCCAACAGTTTGGGTTCACCCCTCCACTTT. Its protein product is CASSPSNSLGSPLHF.

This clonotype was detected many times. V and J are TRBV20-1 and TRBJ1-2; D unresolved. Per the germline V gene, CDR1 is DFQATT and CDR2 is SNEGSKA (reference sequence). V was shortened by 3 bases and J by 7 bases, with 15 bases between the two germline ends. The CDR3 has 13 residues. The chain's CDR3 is CSASRMTLVGYTF. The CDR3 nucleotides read TGCAGTGCTAGTCGAATGACGCTAGTTGGCTACACCTTC.